This T cell receptor beta chain is drawn from a study of control samples from healthy donors and cancer patients. In its sample, this clone was seen a few times. The data were produced by immunoSEQ multiplex PCR, yet TCRdb's version contains in-frame clones alone and is incomplete. The sample lists around 150,000 clones, 70% to 90% occurring once. The CDR3 runs to 14 residues. Germline V gene lookup returns CDR1 GTSNPN and CDR2 SVGIG (reference sequence). V shed 0 bases and J shed 1 base, with 9 bases lying between them. The material sequenced was blood. This clonotype originated in a man younger than 45 in good health. The chain combines TRBV30 with TRBJ1-1; D not resolved. CDR3 amino acids: CAWSVLAQNTEAFF. The CDR3 bases are TGTGCCTGGAGTGTCCTCGCTCAGAACACTGAAGCTTTCTTT.